One sample yielded the 4 T cell receptor beta chains listed below, sequenced in a study of cytomegalovirus exposure and HLA in healthy donors. Repertoires were generated with immunoSEQ multiplex PCR, while TCRdb's copy carries only in-frame clones and drops some. The table lists 50,000 to 65,000 clones, 80% to 90% of them singletons. Input material: PBMCs. The source is a woman aged 18-29 years in good health and CMV-seronegative.

This clone was seen more than once but under ten times. This chain joins TRBV7-3 and TRBJ2-7; TRBD1 agrees at 9 bases. The germline gives CDR1 SGHTA, CDR2 FQGTGA. This CDR3 comprises 16 residues. With 1 base clipped from V and 6 bases from J, the junction kept 10 bases outside the gene matches. As DNA, the CDR3 is TGTGCCAGCAGCTTAAGAGGGCCGGGACAGGGATCCGAGCAGTACTTC. Its translation: CASSLRGPGQGSEQYF.

The J gene is TRBJ1-6, the V gene TRBV30; TRBD1 might be the D (5 bases). CDR1 and CDR2 (germline): GTSNPN, SVGIG (reference sequence). Trimming cost V 7 bases and J 7 bases, with 11 bases left between them. This CDR3 contains 12 residues. The CDR3 DNA is TGTGCCTCCAGGGCCCGGAATTCACCCCTCCACTTT. Translating gives CASRARNSPLHF.

The chain employs TRBV15 and TRBJ2-3; D possibly corresponds to TRBD2 (6 bases). The CDR3 has 15 amino acids. V shed 9 bases and J shed 1 base, with 17 bases lying between them. Germline CDR1 reads LNHNV; CDR2 reads YYDKDF (reference sequence). The DNA for the CDR3 is TGTGCCACTCAGGCGGAGGGTTGGGGCACAGATACGCAGTATTTT. Its translation: CATQAEGWGTDTQYF. The variable domain in full, with the rest retrieved from reference TRBV15 and TRBJ2-3, is DAMVIQNPRYQVTQFGKPVTLSCSQTLNHNVMYWYQQKSSQAPKLLFHYYDKDFNNEADTPDNFQSRRPNTSFCFLDIRSPGLGDTAMYLCATQAEGWGTDTQYFGPGTRLTVL.

This chain joins TRBV28 and TRBJ2-3; TRBD1 is a possible D gene (8 bases). The V end was cut by 7 bases, the J end by 0 bases, with 14 bases between. Per germline, CDR1 MDHEN and CDR2 SYDVKM. This CDR3 has 15 amino acids. The CDR3 region is CASNRGGLSTDTQYF. In DNA form, the CDR3 reads TGTGCCAGCAACAGGGGGGGACTCAGCACAGATACGCAGTATTTT.